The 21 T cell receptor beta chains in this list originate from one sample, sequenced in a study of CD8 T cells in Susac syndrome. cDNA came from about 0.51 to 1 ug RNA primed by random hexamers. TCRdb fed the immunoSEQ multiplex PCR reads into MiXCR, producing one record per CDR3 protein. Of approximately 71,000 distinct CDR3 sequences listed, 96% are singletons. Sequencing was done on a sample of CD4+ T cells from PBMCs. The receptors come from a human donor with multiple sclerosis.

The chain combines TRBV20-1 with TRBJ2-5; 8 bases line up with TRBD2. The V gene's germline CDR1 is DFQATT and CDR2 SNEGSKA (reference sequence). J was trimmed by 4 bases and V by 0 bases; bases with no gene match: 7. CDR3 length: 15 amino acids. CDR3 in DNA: TGCAGTGCTAGAGATCTGGGACTAGGGACAGAGACCCAGTACTTC. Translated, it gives CSARDLGLGTETQYF.

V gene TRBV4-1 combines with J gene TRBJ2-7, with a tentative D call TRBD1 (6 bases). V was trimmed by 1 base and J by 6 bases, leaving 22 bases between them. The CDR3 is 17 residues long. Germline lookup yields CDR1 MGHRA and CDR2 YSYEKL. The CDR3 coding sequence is TGCGCCAGCAGCCAAGGACGGTGGCAGGGGCGAGAGATCGAGCAGTACTTC. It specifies CASSQGRWQGREIEQYF.

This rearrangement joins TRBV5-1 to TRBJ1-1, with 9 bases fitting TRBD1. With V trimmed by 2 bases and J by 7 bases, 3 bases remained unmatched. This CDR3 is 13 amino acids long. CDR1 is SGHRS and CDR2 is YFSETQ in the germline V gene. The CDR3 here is CASSFSTGGEAFF. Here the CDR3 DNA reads TGCGCCAGCAGCTTCTCGACAGGGGGTGAAGCTTTCTTT.

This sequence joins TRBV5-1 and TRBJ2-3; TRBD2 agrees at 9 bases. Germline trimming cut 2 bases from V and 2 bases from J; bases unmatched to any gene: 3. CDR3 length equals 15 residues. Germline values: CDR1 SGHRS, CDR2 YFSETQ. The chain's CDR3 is CASSLIAGDTDTQYF. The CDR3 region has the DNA TGCGCCAGCAGCTTAATAGCGGGGGACACAGATACGCAGTATTTT.

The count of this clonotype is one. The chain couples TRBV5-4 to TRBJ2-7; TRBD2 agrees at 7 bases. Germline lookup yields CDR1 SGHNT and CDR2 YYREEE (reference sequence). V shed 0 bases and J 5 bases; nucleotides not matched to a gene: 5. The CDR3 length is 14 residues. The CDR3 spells CASSLDGGLNEQYF. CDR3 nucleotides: TGTGCCAGCAGCTTGGACGGGGGGTTAAACGAGCAGTACTTC.

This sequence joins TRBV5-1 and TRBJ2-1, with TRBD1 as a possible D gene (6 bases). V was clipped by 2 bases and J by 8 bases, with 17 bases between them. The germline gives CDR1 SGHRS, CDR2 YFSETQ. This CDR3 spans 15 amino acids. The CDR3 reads CASSLQGDGLDEQFF. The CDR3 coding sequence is TGCGCCAGCAGCTTACAGGGAGACGGCCTAGATGAGCAGTTCTTC.

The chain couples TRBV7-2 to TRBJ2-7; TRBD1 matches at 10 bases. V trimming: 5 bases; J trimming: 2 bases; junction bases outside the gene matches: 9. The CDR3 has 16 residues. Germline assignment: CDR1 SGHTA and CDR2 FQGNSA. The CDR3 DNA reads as TGTGCCAGCAGCACTCGGACAGGGGGTGAGACCTACGAGCAGTACTTC. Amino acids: CASSTRTGGETYEQYF.

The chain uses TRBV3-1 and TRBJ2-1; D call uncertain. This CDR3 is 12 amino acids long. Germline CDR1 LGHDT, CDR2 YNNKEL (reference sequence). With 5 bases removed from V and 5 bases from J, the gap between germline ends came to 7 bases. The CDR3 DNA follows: TGTGCCAGCAGCGGAGTGGACAATGAGCAGTTCTTC. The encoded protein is CASSGVDNEQFF.

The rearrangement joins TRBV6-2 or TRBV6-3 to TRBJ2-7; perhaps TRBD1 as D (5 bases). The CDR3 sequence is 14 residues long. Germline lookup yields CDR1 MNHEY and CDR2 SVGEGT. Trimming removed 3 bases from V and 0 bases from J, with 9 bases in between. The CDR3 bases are TGTGCCAGCAGTTATAGAAGGGGCTCCTACGAGCAGTACTTC. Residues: CASSYRRGSYEQYF.

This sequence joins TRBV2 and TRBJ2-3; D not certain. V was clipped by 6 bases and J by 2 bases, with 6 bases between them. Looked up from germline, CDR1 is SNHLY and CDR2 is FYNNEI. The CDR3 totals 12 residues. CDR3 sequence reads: CASRPDTDTQYF. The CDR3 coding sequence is TGTGCCAGCAGGCCGGACACAGATACGCAGTATTTT.

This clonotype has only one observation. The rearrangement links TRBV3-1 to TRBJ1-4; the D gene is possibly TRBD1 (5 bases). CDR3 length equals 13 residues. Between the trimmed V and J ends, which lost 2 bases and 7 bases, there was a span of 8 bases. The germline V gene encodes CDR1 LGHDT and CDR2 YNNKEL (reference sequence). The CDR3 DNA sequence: TGTGCCAGCAGCCAAAGGGACGGTGAAAAACTGTTTTTT. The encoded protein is CASSQRDGEKLFF.

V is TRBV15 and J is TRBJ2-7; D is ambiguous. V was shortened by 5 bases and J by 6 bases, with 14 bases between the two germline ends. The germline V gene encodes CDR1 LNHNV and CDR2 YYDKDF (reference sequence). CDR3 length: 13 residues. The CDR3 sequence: CATSPQVGSEQYF. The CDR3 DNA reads TGTGCCACCAGCCCTCAAGTAGGAAGCGAGCAGTACTTC.

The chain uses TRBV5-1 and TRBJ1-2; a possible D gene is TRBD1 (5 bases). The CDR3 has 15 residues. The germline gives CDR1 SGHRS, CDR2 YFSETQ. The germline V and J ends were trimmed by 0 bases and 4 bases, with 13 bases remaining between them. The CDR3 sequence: CASSLEMGQVYGYTF. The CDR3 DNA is TGCGCCAGCAGCTTGGAAATGGGGCAAGTCTATGGCTACACCTTC.

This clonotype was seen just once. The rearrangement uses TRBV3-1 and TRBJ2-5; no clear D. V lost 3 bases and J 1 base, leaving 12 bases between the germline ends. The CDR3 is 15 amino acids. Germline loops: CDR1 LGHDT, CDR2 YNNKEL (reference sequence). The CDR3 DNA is TGTGCCAGCAGCCACATGGTAACCTCCCAAGAGACCCAGTACTTC. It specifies CASSHMVTSQETQYF.

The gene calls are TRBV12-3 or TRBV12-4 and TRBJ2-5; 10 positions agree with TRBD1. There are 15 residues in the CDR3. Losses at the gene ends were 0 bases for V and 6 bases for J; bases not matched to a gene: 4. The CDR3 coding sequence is TGTGCCAGCAGTTTAGCGACAGGGGGCAAACAGACCCAGTACTTC. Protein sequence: CASSLATGGKQTQYF.

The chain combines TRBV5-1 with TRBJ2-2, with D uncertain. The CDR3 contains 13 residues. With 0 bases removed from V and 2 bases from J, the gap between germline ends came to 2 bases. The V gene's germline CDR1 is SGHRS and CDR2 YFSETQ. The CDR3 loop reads CASSLVNTGELFF. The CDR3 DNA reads TGCGCCAGCAGCTTGGTCAACACCGGGGAGCTGTTTTTT.

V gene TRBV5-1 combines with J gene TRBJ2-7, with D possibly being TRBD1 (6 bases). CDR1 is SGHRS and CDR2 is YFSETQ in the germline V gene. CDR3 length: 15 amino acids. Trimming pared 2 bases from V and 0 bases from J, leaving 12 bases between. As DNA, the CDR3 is TGCGCCAGCAGCTTAGACAGGCCACCCTCCTACGAGCAGTACTTC. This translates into CASSLDRPPSYEQYF.

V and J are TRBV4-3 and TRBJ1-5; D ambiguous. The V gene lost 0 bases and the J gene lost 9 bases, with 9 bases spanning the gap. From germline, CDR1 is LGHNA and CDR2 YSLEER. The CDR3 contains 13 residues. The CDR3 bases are TGCGCCAGCAGCCAAGATAAGGGAAGGCCCCAGCATTTT. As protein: CASSQDKGRPQHF.

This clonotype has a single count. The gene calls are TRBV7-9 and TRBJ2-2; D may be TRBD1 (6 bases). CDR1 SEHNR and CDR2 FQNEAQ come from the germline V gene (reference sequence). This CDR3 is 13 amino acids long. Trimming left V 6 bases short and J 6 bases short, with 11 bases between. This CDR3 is CASRSTGPGELFF. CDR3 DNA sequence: TGTGCCAGCAGGTCAACAGGGCCCGGGGAGCTGTTTTTT.

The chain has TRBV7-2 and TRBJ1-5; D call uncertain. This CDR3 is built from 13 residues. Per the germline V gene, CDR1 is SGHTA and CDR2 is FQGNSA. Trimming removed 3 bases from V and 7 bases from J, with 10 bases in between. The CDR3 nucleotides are TGTGCCAGCAGCTTCTTACGGCAGCAGCCCCAGCATTTT. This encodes CASSFLRQQPQHF.

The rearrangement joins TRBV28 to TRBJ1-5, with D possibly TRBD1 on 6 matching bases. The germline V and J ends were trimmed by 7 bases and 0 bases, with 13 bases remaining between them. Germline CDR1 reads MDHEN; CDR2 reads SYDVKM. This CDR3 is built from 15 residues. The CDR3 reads CASIQGGDSNQPQHF. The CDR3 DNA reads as TGTGCCAGCATCCAAGGGGGGGATAGCAATCAGCCCCAGCATTTT. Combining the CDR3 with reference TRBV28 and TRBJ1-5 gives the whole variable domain DVKVTQSSRYLVKRTGEKVFLECVQDMDHENMFWYRQDPGLGLRLIYFSYDVKMKEKGDIPEGYSVSREKKERFSLILESASTNQTSMYLCASIQGGDSNQPQHFGDGTRLSIL.